Given below is one T cell receptor beta chain in context. What it binds is unknown. These data belong to a study of T cells after posttransplantation cyclophosphamide. Overall study findings and caveats: Tissue-infiltrating T cells from skin or gut overlapped little with blood T cells. Donor-recipient repertoire similarity was low at 1-2 months, rising over year one. TRB clonality was highly associated with recipient CMV seropositivity and reactivation.

Generated by immunoSEQ multiplex PCR, the TCRdb table keeps only in-frame clones and is missing some. Of tens of thousands of clones listed, 92% were seen once; the top ten hold less than 3.5%. Peripheral blood was collected from the related graft donor on the marrow donation day. Material for sequencing was PBMCs. This clonotype originated in a woman between 50 and 59 years old in good health and a related stem cell transplant donor.

CDR3 bases: TGTGCCAGCAGCCAAGAGGGCCAAGGGACTAGCGGGAGTGGCGAGCAGTTCTTC. This translates into CASSQEGQGTSGSGEQFF. This sequence joins TRBV4-2 and TRBJ2-1; 14 bases match TRBD2. There are 18 residues in the CDR3. V lost 0 bases to trimming and J lost 10 bases; unmatched junction nucleotides: 11. The germline V gene encodes CDR1 LGHNA and CDR2 YNFKEQ.